What follows are 24 T cell receptor beta chains derived from one specimen sequenced in a study of blood T cell repertoires in COVID-19 (TCRdb year 2020). The library was built by means of the immunoSEQ multiplex PCR assay. TCRdb retrieved this table from immuneACCESS and kept in-frame rearrangements only. Not all clones are present; in checked studies, unresolved V genes account for under half, and no reason is known for the remainder. In all, the sample holds 100,000 or so clones, and approximately 90% of those were seen once. The ten largest clonotypes hold roughly 4% of the sample. The source material was peripheral blood. These receptor sequences come from a woman aged 50 to 65 in a cohort sampled during active COVID-19.

The rearrangement joins TRBV10-3 to TRBJ1-1; 8 bases are a match to TRBD1. V lost 8 bases to trimming and J lost 5 bases; unmatched junction nucleotides: 10. Germline V gene sequence: CDR1 ENHRY, CDR2 SYGVKD. The CDR3 is 14 residues long. CDR3 sequence reads: CAIRGQGAYTEAFF. CDR3 bases: TGTGCCATCCGGGGCCAGGGGGCATATACTGAAGCTTTCTTT.

A note on this clone: One end of the junction does not line up with germline, which may come from a read error. The rearrangement links TRBV6-5 to TRBJ1-1; tentative D call: TRBD1 (5 bases). The germline V gene encodes CDR1 MNHEY and CDR2 SVGAGI. The CDR3 consists of 15 residues. The CDR3 protein is CASSDSRGLWTEAFF. Written as DNA, the CDR3 is TGTGCCAGCAGTGACTCTCGGGGACTGTGGACTGAAGCTTTCTTT.

In this sample, this clone is medium-sized. CDR3 in DNA: TGTGCCAGCAGCTTCGAGGGGGTTGGCACTGAAGCTTTCTTT. This codes for CASSFEGVGTEAFF. The chain joins TRBV7-9 to TRBJ1-1; a possible D gene is TRBD1 (6 bases). The CDR3 consists of 14 residues. Germline loops: CDR1 SEHNR, CDR2 FQNEAQ (reference sequence). Trimming stripped 3 bases from V and 4 bases from J, with 12 bases between.

The chain couples TRBV10-3 to TRBJ2-1; 9 bases map to TRBD2. Germline V gene lookup returns CDR1 ENHRY and CDR2 SYGVKD. This CDR3 contains 14 residues. J gave up 7 bases and V 10 bases, and 11 bases lay outside the gene matches. CDR3 in amino acids: CATQVAGDGNEQFF. Here the CDR3 DNA reads TGTGCCACGCAAGTAGCGGGAGACGGGAATGAGCAGTTCTTC.

The chain links TRBV12-3 or TRBV12-4 to TRBJ2-5, with D maybe TRBD1 (6 bases). Trimming removed 4 bases from V and 7 bases from J, with 13 bases in between. This CDR3 has 13 amino acids. The CDR3 DNA sequence: TGTGCCAGCAGTTACCAGGGGCCTGGGACCCAGTACTTC. Its translation: CASSYQGPGTQYF.

The V and J genes are TRBV10-2 and TRBJ2-2; TRBD1 might be the D (6 bases). The germline V gene encodes CDR1 WSHSY and CDR2 SAAADI. With 7 bases removed from V and 4 bases from J, the gap between germline ends came to 16 bases. This CDR3 is 15 amino acids long. CDR3: CASNTGSAGTGELFF. CDR3 nucleotides: TGCGCCAGCAATACAGGGTCGGCGGGCACCGGGGAGCTGTTTTTT.

The chain's CDR3 is CASSARLGRGTDTQYF. The CDR3 DNA follows: TGTGCCAGCAGTGCACGACTAGGGAGAGGCACAGATACGCAGTATTTT. J is TRBJ2-3 and V is TRBV28; D possibly corresponds to TRBD2 (6 bases). The CDR3 is 16 amino acids. Per germline, CDR1 MDHEN and CDR2 SYDVKM. The V and J ends lost 5 bases and 1 base respectively, with 16 bases between them.

The gene calls are TRBV7-8 and TRBJ1-5; D is perhaps TRBD1 (5 bases). With 1 base removed from V and 0 bases from J, the gap between germline ends came to 13 bases. This CDR3 comprises 17 residues. Germline V gene data show CDR1 as SGHVS and CDR2 as FQNEAQ. In DNA form, the CDR3 reads TGTGCCAGCAGCTTAGTGCCAGGGCGAGATAGCAATCAGCCCCAGCATTTT. It codes for CASSLVPGRDSNQPQHF.

The chain combines TRBV11-2 with TRBJ2-3; D is undetermined. V was shortened by 0 bases and J by 2 bases, with 12 bases between the two germline ends. The CDR3 runs to 16 residues. Germline V gives CDR1 SGHAT, CDR2 FQNNGV. The CDR3 DNA sequence: TGTGCCAGCAGCTTAGATGTGGGCCAGCCCACAGATACGCAGTATTTT. Residues: CASSLDVGQPTDTQYF.

V and J are TRBV11-3 and TRBJ2-7, with 12 bases that match TRBD2. This CDR3 is built from 14 residues. Germline V lookup: CDR1 SGHNT, CDR2 YENEEA. J was trimmed by 6 bases and V by 5 bases; bases with no gene match: 5. The CDR3 reads CASSKTSGRTEQYF. The CDR3 nucleotides are TGTGCCAGCAGCAAGACTAGCGGGAGAACCGAGCAGTACTTC.

This chain links TRBV6-5 with TRBJ1-4; D unresolved. V lost 5 bases and J lost 7, with 11 bases in between. This CDR3 spans 13 amino acids. Germline lookup yields CDR1 MNHEY and CDR2 SVGAGI. The CDR3 sequence: CASSPLSPEKLFF. Written as DNA, the CDR3 is TGTGCCAGCAGTCCTCTCTCCCCTGAAAAACTGTTTTTT.

J is TRBJ1-2 and V is TRBV7-9, with unresolved D. This CDR3 spans 14 amino acids. Trimming pared 1 base from V and 7 bases from J, leaving 13 bases between. Germline lookup yields CDR1 SEHNR and CDR2 FQNEAQ (reference sequence). The CDR3, as DNA: TGTGCCAGCAGCTTAGTCTCAGTCTCCCGTGGCTACACCTTC. Translating it yields CASSLVSVSRGYTF.

This sequence joins TRBV11-2 and TRBJ2-5, with a tentative D call TRBD2 (5 bases). The germline CDR1 and CDR2 sequences are SGHAT and FQNNGV. The CDR3 extends over 13 amino acids. V lost 1 base and J lost 10, with 13 bases in between. CDR3 nucleotide sequence: TGTGCCAGCAGCTTAGGATCACTAGGGAACCAGTACTTC. Translating it yields CASSLGSLGNQYF. Using reference TRBV11-2 and TRBJ2-5 for the parts outside the CDR3, the full variable domain is EAGVAQSPRYKIIEKRQSVAFWCNPISGHATLYWYQQILGQGPKLLIQFQNNGVVDDSQLPKDRFSAERLKGVDSTLKIQPAKLEDSAVYLCASSLGSLGNQYFGPGTRLLVL.

The chain joins TRBV6-4 to TRBJ2-3; 7 bases align to TRBD1. This CDR3 contains 15 residues. V shed 0 bases and J 3 bases; nucleotides not matched to a gene: 3. Germline V gene sequence: CDR1 MRHNA, CDR2 SNTAGT. For the CDR3, the DNA is TGTGCCAGCAGTGACTCGGGACAGTTGACAGATACGCAGTATTTT. Translation: CASSDSGQLTDTQYF.

The J gene is TRBJ2-7, the V gene TRBV28, with a weak D call TRBD1 (6 bases). The length of the CDR3 is 14 residues. V was trimmed by 6 bases and J by 3 bases, leaving 15 bases between them. The germline V gene encodes CDR1 MDHEN and CDR2 SYDVKM. CDR3 DNA sequence: TGTGCCAGCAGGTCAGGGGTGCCACGCTACGAGCAGTACTTC. Residues: CASRSGVPRYEQYF.

Here the CDR3 reads CASSSNRGTEAFF. The CDR3 DNA sequence: TGTGCCAGCAGTTCTAACAGGGGCACTGAAGCTTTCTTT. The chain carries TRBV12-3 or TRBV12-4 and TRBJ1-1; TRBD1 aligns across 7 bases. The CDR3 is 13 residues long. Trimming at V came to 4 bases and at J to 4 bases, leaving 3 bases not matched to a gene.

The chain carries TRBV18 and TRBJ2-5, with TRBD2 identical over 10 bases. V dropped 2 bases and J dropped 3; count of bases not matched to a gene: 6. CDR3 size: 16 residues. Looked up from germline, CDR1 is KGHSH and CDR2 is LQKENI. CDR3 protein: CASSPRTSGGKETQYF. The CDR3, as DNA: TGTGCCAGCTCACCAAGGACTAGCGGCGGGAAAGAGACCCAGTACTTC.

The J gene is TRBJ1-5, the V gene TRBV9, with D unclear. The CDR3 is 13 amino acids. Germline lookup yields CDR1 SGDLS and CDR2 YYNGEE. Deletions cut 0 bases from V and 5 bases from J, with 6 bases between. The CDR3: CASSVGQHQPQHF. The CDR3 DNA sequence: TGTGCCAGCAGCGTAGGACAACATCAGCCCCAGCATTTT.

The J gene is TRBJ1-6, the V gene TRBV29-1; D possibly corresponds to TRBD1 (5 bases). V lost 4 bases to trimming and J lost 6 bases, with 7 bases between them. This CDR3 spans 12 amino acids. Germline assignment: CDR1 SQVTM and CDR2 ANQGSEA. This CDR3 reads CSVGGGNSPLHF. The DNA for the CDR3 is TGCAGCGTTGGGGGGGGTAATTCACCCCTCCACTTT.

V is TRBV5-6 and J is TRBJ2-1, with a tentative D call TRBD2 (5 bases). V dropped 3 bases and J dropped 9 bases, with 7 bases sitting between them. Per the germline V gene, CDR1 is SGHDT and CDR2 is YYEEEE. CDR3 length equals 11 residues. The DNA for the CDR3 is TGTGCCAGCAGCTCTACTAGTGAGCAGTTCTTC. Protein sequence: CASSSTSEQFF.

The rearrangement links TRBV5-1 to TRBJ1-3; D possibly corresponds to TRBD1 (5 bases). The CDR3 is 16 residues long. Germline V CDR1 and CDR2: SGHRS, YFSETQ. V lost 4 bases and J lost 7, with 21 bases in between. CDR3 sequence (DNA): TGCGCCAGCAGCCTGGGAGGGACTAGAAGTGTGAACACCATATATTTT. Translating it yields CASSLGGTRSVNTIYF.

The chain combines TRBV5-1 with TRBJ2-1, with 9 bases lining up with TRBD2. Germline CDR1 is SGHRS and CDR2 is YFSETQ. V dropped 2 bases and J dropped 2; count of bases not matched to a gene: 5. CDR3 length: 16 amino acids. The CDR3 reads CASSLRASGTYNEQFF. In nucleotides, the CDR3 is TGCGCCAGCAGCTTACGGGCTAGCGGGACCTACAATGAGCAGTTCTTC.

This chain's CDR3 is CASRLGWQGPYGYTF. The CDR3 DNA is TGTGCCAGTAGGCTCGGGTGGCAGGGCCCTTATGGCTACACCTTC. The rearrangement joins TRBV19 to TRBJ1-2; maybe TRBD1 (5 bases). Trimming removed 6 bases at V and 5 bases at J, with 19 bases between. Germline V gives CDR1 LNHDA, CDR2 SQIVND (reference sequence). The CDR3 has 15 residues.

The J gene is TRBJ2-5, the V gene TRBV24-1, with 8 bases that match TRBD2. CDR1 is KGHDR, CDR2 SFDVKD, per germline. The CDR3 is 17 residues long. The J segment lost 4 bases and the V segment lost 1 base, leaving 10 bases of the junction unmatched. CDR3 protein: CATSDFSVGRALETQYF. The CDR3 region has the DNA TGTGCCACCAGTGATTTTAGTGTCGGGAGGGCACTAGAGACCCAGTACTTC.